Presented here are 15 T cell receptor beta chains from one specimen sequenced in a study of beta chain features in type 1 diabetes. All of the isolated RNA was reverse transcribed, so expressed TCRB transcripts were sequenced. The protocol was immunoSEQ multiplex PCR, while the TCRdb copy is restricted to in-frame clones and leaves out a portion. The sample includes 350,000 to 450,000 clones, around 15% of them seen just once. The sample consisted of naive CD4+ T cells from blood. Source of these receptors: a woman aged 18-29 years in good health.

This clone was counted a few times. This rearrangement joins TRBV29-1 to TRBJ1-2; D gene ambiguous. The germline V gene has CDR1 SQVTM and CDR2 ANQGSEA. V was clipped by 7 bases and J by 4 bases, with 19 bases between them. The CDR3 runs to 14 residues. In nucleotides, the CDR3 is TGCAGCGGCCTCCGGGCCTCGGCGGGCTATGGCTACACCTTC. Translation gives CSGLRASAGYGYTF.

This clone was picked up a small number of times. V is TRBV29-1 and J is TRBJ2-5, with a possible D match to TRBD1 (5 bases). Trimming cost V 3 bases and J 0 bases, with 11 bases left between them. Germline assignment: CDR1 SQVTM and CDR2 ANQGSEA. The length of the CDR3 is 14 residues. The CDR3: CSVDGRVYQETQYF. DNA of the CDR3: TGCAGCGTTGACGGCAGGGTGTACCAAGAGACCCAGTACTTC.

This clone was observed a handful of times. The chain links TRBV6-5 to TRBJ2-7, with D unclear. V was pared by 5 bases and J by 2 bases, with 10 bases between. Germline V CDR1 and CDR2: MNHEY, SVGAGI. CDR3 length equals 13 residues. CDR3 protein: CASSESRTYEQYF. Written as DNA, the CDR3 is TGTGCCAGCAGTGAGTCGAGAACCTACGAGCAGTACTTC.

The V gene is TRBV29-1, the J gene TRBJ1-4, with D tentatively TRBD1 (5 bases). The ends were cut back, 6 bases at V and 7 bases at J, with 9 bases in the middle. The V gene's germline CDR1 is SQVTM and CDR2 ANQGSEA. CDR3 length: 11 residues. The CDR3: CSVQGFEKLFF. The CDR3 bases are TGCAGCGTGCAGGGATTTGAAAAACTGTTTTTT.

The DNA of the CDR3 is TGTGCCACCAGCAGATCTCCGGGACAGGGGGCGTATGGCTACACCTTC. It translates to CATSRSPGQGAYGYTF. The V and J genes are TRBV15 and TRBJ1-2, with 12 bases aligning to TRBD1. This CDR3 region has 16 residues. Trimming at V came to 2 bases and at J to 5 bases, leaving 6 bases not matched to a gene. Germline assignment: CDR1 LNHNV and CDR2 YYDKDF (reference sequence). The whole variable domain, filled in from reference TRBV15 and TRBJ1-2, reads DAMVIQNPRYQVTQFGKPVTLSCSQTLNHNVMYWYQQKSSQAPKLLFHYYDKDFNNEADTPDNFQSRRPNTSFCFLDIRSPGLGDTAMYLCATSRSPGQGAYGYTFGSGTRLTVV.

The chain employs TRBV6-5 and TRBJ1-5; possibly TRBD1 for D (6 bases). The germline gives CDR1 MNHEY, CDR2 SVGAGI. The V end lost 4 bases, the J end lost 5 bases, and 15 bases lay between the germline ends. CDR3 size: 15 residues. The CDR3 coding sequence is TGTGCCAGCAGTTTTGCCAGGGGAGGGGATCAGCCCCAGCATTTT. Protein sequence: CASSFARGGDQPQHF.

The chain couples TRBV6-5 to TRBJ2-2, with no clear D. CDR1 is MNHEY, CDR2 SVGAGI, per germline. V lost 9 bases and J lost 4, with 12 bases in between. This CDR3 comprises 13 residues. The CDR3 region is CASENPLTGELFF. The CDR3 DNA sequence: TGTGCCAGTGAGAATCCACTCACCGGGGAGCTGTTTTTT.

The chain uses TRBV29-1 and TRBJ2-3; possible D gene TRBD2, 6 bases. The CDR3 is made up of 12 amino acids. The V gene lost 7 bases and the J gene lost 3 bases, with 11 bases spanning the gap. Germline CDR1 SQVTM, CDR2 ANQGSEA. In nucleotides, the CDR3 is TGCAGCGCGGGAGTAGGAACAGATACGCAGTATTTT. It encodes CSAGVGTDTQYF.

In DNA form, the CDR3 reads TGTGCCAGCGGACCCCCGTGGCAGGGGGGCTACAATGAGCAGTTCTTC. It specifies CASGPPWQGGYNEQFF. The J gene is TRBJ2-1, the V gene TRBV28, with D possibly TRBD1 on 7 matching bases. The CDR3 extends over 16 amino acids. The V and J ends lost 8 bases and 3 bases respectively, with 20 bases between them. Germline V lookup: CDR1 MDHEN, CDR2 SYDVKM. The full variable domain, its missing parts supplied by reference TRBV28 and TRBJ2-1, is DVKVTQSSRYLVKRTGEKVFLECVQDMDHENMFWYRQDPGLGLRLIYFSYDVKMKEKGDIPEGYSVSREKKERFSLILESASTNQTSMYLCASGPPWQGGYNEQFFGPGTRLTVL.

The chain employs TRBV7-9 and TRBJ2-2; TRBD2 might be the D (6 bases). The CDR3 is 13 residues long. The germline CDR1 and CDR2 sequences are SEHNR and FQNEAQ (reference sequence). Trimming shortened V by 4 bases and J by 5 bases, and 8 bases separated the two germline ends. The CDR3 sequence: CASSSAGTGELFF. DNA of the CDR3: TGTGCCAGCAGCTCGGCGGGGACCGGGGAGCTGTTTTTT.

This chain joins TRBV18 and TRBJ1-5; D ambiguous. V dropped 6 bases and J dropped 1 base, with 4 bases sitting between them. This CDR3 region has 12 residues. Germline lookup yields CDR1 KGHSH and CDR2 LQKENI. Written as DNA, the CDR3 is TGTGCCAGCTCCCAAAGCAATCAGCCCCAGCATTTT. Its protein is CASSQSNQPQHF. Supplemented by reference TRBV18 and TRBJ1-5, the full variable domain reads NAGVMQNPRHLVRRRGQEARLRCSPMKGHSHVYWYRQLPEEGLKFMVYLQKENIIDESGMPKERFSAEFPKEGPSILRIQQVVRGDSAAYFCASSQSNQPQHFGDGTRLSIL.

CDR3 bases: TGTGCCAGCAGCCGAAGACTCCTTGGGGGCCGGGGAAAACTGTTTTTT. Its protein is CASSRRLLGGRGKLFF. The chain links TRBV7-2 to TRBJ1-4, with D perhaps matching TRBD1 (6 bases). The CDR3 has 16 amino acids. The V and J ends lost 5 bases and 10 bases respectively, with 23 bases between them. From germline, CDR1 is SGHTA and CDR2 FQGNSA.

There are a few counts of this clone. The V and J genes are TRBV7-2 and TRBJ2-1, with TRBD2 matching over 8 bases. From germline, CDR1 is SGHTA and CDR2 FQGNSA. The CDR3 covers 19 residues. V lost 5 bases and J lost 8; bases outside the gene matches: 23. This chain's CDR3 is CASSGRNRRMSGRRDEQFF. The CDR3 nucleotides are TGTGCCAGCAGCGGCCGAAACCGCAGGATGAGCGGGAGAAGGGATGAGCAGTTCTTC.

This clone was detected a few times. The chain carries TRBV30 and TRBJ2-4, with D tentatively TRBD1 (6 bases). The CDR3 has 15 amino acids. The germline CDR1 and CDR2 sequences are GTSNPN and SVGIG (reference sequence). Trimming took 2 bases from V and 5 from J, leaving 16 bases between them. The CDR3 loop reads CAWSSGASEQNIQYF. CDR3 sequence (DNA): TGTGCCTGGAGTTCAGGGGCCTCTGAACAAAACATTCAGTACTTC.

This clone has just a few counts. The V gene is TRBV7-9, the J gene TRBJ2-4; D possibly corresponds to TRBD2 (6 bases). Germline CDR1 and CDR2: SEHNR and FQNEAQ (reference sequence). V shed 1 base and J shed 8 bases, with 9 bases lying between them. The CDR3 is 13 amino acids. CDR3 protein: CASSLGREDIQYF. Written as DNA, the CDR3 is TGTGCCAGCAGCTTAGGCAGGGAGGACATTCAGTACTTC.